One TCR beta chain is described in this entry. This entry belongs to a study of blood T cell repertoires in COVID-19. For the study at large: Both acute and convalescent COVID-19 samples were obtained from the United States, Italy and Spain. In each case, the material was cDNA or gDNA derived from T cells, B-cell-depleted T cells, or PBMCs.

Germline-derived CDR1 and CDR2 are SNHLY and FYNNEI. This CDR3 contains 13 residues. V was clipped by 1 base and J by 6 bases, with 9 bases between them. In the original workflow: Scientists estimated how many nucleated cells there were by amplifying reference gene primers. Libraries were prepared by immunoSEQ multiplex PCR; TCRdb keeps only in-frame clonotypes and omits some of them. V and J calls and clone size come straight from that table; D and trimming were deduced from the DNA. Of 9,700 or so clones listed, roughly 77% were seen once; the top ten hold roughly a quarter. The genes are TRBV2 and TRBJ1-2; D perhaps matches TRBD1 (6 bases). This receptor was identified in a man between 60 and 75 years old with active COVID-19. Sequenced input: peripheral blood. DNA for the CDR3: TGTGCCAGCAGTGAAGTACAGGGTCATGGCTACACCTTC. It codes for CASSEVQGHGYTF. The whole variable domain, filled in from reference TRBV2 and TRBJ1-2, reads EPEVTQTPSHQVTQMGQEVILRCVPISNHLYFYWYRQILGQKVEFLVSFYNNEISEKSEIFDDQFSVERPDGSNFTLKIRSTKLEDSAMYFCASSEVQGHGYTFGSGTRLTVV.